A single TCR beta chain is shown here with its context. Its antigen is undetermined. The data stem from a study of T cell clones after liver transplantation. Study overall: TCRbeta sequencing after a pre-transplant mixed lymphocyte reaction identified graft-donor-reactive clones, later tracked in post-transplant blood.

This CDR3 spans 11 amino acids. V was pared by 5 bases and J by 10 bases, with 9 bases between. Germline assignment: CDR1 MNHEY and CDR2 SMNVEV (reference sequence). Profiled with immunoSEQ multiplex PCR; TCRdb holds only in-frame clones, not every one. The repertoire holds approximately 51,000 clones, with roughly nine tenths as singletons. Study conclusions and caveats: Graft donor-reactive T cells possibly entered the graft instead of undergoing deletion. Compared with third party-reactive sequences, donor-reactive ones declined more, independent of withdrawal success.

The clonotype was recovered from a human patient who received a liver transplant. Some T cells may have originated in the graft donor. The sequenced sample was CD8+ T cells from blood, obtained 12 months after liver transplant. The genes are TRBV27 and TRBJ2-1; D unclear. CDR3 bases: TGTGCCAGCAGTCCCCATTTGGAGCAGTTCTTC. Translating it yields CASSPHLEQFF.